This entry lists 3 T cell receptor beta chains sequenced from one sample in a study of CD8+CD57+ T cells in acquired aplastic anemia. Genomic DNA templated the TCR beta VDJ and CDR3 profiling. TCRdb re-derived calls from the reads in MiXCR, one entry per CDR3 protein. This sample yields about 68,000 distinct CDR3 sequences, of which around half are seen a single time; about 8.3% belongs to the top ten. Source material: sorted CD4+, CD8+, or CD8+CD57+ T cells (not recorded which) from PBMCs. These receptors all come from a human donor in good health, serving as a control.

A few counts support this clonotype. The genes are TRBV7-8 and TRBJ2-5, with D perhaps matching TRBD1 or TRBD2 (5 bases each). The germline gives CDR1 SGHVS, CDR2 FQNEAQ. V was cut by 5 bases and J by 1 base, with 11 bases left in between. The CDR3 extends over 14 amino acids. The DNA for the CDR3 is TGTGCCAGCAGCCGGGGACGGGCCCAAGAGACCCAGTACTTC. Amino acids: CASSRGRAQETQYF. The whole variable domain, remainder taken from reference TRBV7-8 and TRBJ2-5, is GAGVSQSPRYKVAKRGQDVALRCDPISGHVSLFWYQQALGQGPEFLTYFQNEAQLDKSGLPSDRFFAERPEGSVSTLKIQRTQQEDSAVYLCASSRGRAQETQYFGPGTRLLVL.

This rearrangement joins TRBV7-2 to TRBJ1-1; unclear D gene. Germline V gives CDR1 SGHTA, CDR2 FQGNSA. There are 15 residues in the CDR3. Trimming removed 1 base at V and 4 bases at J, with 13 bases between. CDR3 sequence (DNA): TGTGCCAGCAGCTTAGTTCTAAGGGAGAGCACTGAAGCTTTCTTT. It codes for CASSLVLRESTEAFF.

This clonotype has only one observation. This chain joins TRBV5-1 and TRBJ2-7, with D possibly being TRBD2 (8 bases). Germline CDR1 reads SGHRS; CDR2 reads YFSETQ. Trimming pared 3 bases from V and 3 bases from J, leaving 13 bases between. CDR3 size: 14 residues. DNA of the CDR3: TGCGCCAGCAGCTCGACAGGGACTAGCTACGAGCAGTACTTC. Protein: CASSSTGTSYEQYF.